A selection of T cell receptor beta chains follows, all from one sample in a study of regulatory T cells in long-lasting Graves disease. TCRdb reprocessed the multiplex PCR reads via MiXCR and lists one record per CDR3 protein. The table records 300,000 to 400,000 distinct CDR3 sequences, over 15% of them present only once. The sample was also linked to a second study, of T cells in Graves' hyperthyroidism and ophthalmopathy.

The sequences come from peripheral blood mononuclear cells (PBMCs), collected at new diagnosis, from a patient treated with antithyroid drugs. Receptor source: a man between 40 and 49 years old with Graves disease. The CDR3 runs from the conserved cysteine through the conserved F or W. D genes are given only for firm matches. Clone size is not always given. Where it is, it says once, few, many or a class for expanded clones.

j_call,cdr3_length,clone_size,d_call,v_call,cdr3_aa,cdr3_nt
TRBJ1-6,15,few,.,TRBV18,CASSPVASGVSPLHF,TGTGCCAGCTCACCGGTAGCATCGGGGGTTTCACCCCTCCACTTT
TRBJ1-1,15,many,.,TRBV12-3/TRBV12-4,CASNPRANSRQEAFF,TGTGCCAGCAATCCCCGGGCGAATTCCCGGCAAGAAGCTTTCTTT
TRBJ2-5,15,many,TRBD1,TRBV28,CASSIRTGGDAAQYF,TGTGCCAGCAGTATTCGGACAGGGGGAGACGCGGCCCAGTACTTC
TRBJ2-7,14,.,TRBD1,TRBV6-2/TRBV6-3,CASSYLTGMREQYF,TGTGCCAGCAGTTACCTGACAGGGATGAGGGAGCAGTACTTC
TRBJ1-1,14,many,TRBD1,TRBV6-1,CASSRQGAITEAFF,TGTGCCAGCAGTAGACAGGGGGCTATCACTGAAGCTTTCTTT
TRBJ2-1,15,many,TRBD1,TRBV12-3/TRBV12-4,CASRSGTGGSREQFF,TGTGCCAGCAGGTCCGGGACAGGGGGATCTCGTGAGCAGTTCTTC
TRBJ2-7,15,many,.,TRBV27,CASSPQGTRTYEQYF,TGTGCCAGCAGTCCTCAGGGCACCCGTACCTACGAGCAGTACTTC
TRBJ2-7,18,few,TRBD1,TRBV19,CASSIGALWTGGSYEQYF,TGTGCCAGTAGTATTGGCGCCCTCTGGACAGGGGGCAGCTACGAGCAGTACTTC
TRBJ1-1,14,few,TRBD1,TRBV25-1,CASSDRDRSTEAFF,TGTGCCAGCAGTGACCGGGACAGGTCCACTGAAGCTTTCTTT
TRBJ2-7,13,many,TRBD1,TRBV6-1,CASRRDRAHEQYF,TGTGCCAGCAGGAGGGACAGGGCCCACGAGCAGTACTTC
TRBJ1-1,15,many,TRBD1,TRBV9,CASSFTGGLNTEAFF,TGTGCCAGCAGCTTTACAGGGGGATTGAACACTGAAGCTTTCTTT
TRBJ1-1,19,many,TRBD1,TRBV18,CASSRRGGQGKGLNTEAFF,TGTGCCAGCTCACGGCGAGGCGGACAGGGGAAAGGATTGAACACTGAAGCTTTCTTT
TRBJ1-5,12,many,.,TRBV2,CASRQTDQPQHF,TGTGCCAGCAGGCAGACAGATCAGCCCCAGCATTTT
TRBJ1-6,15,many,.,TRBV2,CASSWGSSYNSPLHF,TGTGCCAGCAGTTGGGGGAGCTCCTATAATTCACCCCTCCACTTT
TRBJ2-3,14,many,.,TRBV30,CAWSMVNGADTQYF,TGTGCCTGGAGTATGGTAAATGGAGCAGATACGCAGTATTTT
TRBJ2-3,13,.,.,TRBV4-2,CAGSQALPDTQYF,TGTGCCGGCAGCCAAGCGCTCCCAGATACGCAGTATTTT
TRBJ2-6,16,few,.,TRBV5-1,CASSYLQGSGANVLTF,TGCGCCAGCAGCTATCTACAGGGTTCTGGGGCCAACGTCCTGACTTTC
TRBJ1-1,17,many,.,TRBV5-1,CASSLAWGGGMNTEAFF,TGCGCCAGCAGCTTGGCCTGGGGGGGAGGAATGAACACTGAAGCTTTCTTT
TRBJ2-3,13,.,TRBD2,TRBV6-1,CASRRTRGDTQYF,TGTGCCAGCAGGCGGACTAGAGGGGATACGCAGTATTTT
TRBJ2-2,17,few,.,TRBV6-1,CASSDGPGGTNTGELFF,TGTGCCAGCAGTGACGGCCCCGGGGGTACGAACACCGGGGAGCTGTTTTTT
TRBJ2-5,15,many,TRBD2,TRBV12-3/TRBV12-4,CASSYVAGGGETQYF,TGTGCCAGCAGTTACGTAGCGGGGGGAGGGGAGACCCAGTACTTC
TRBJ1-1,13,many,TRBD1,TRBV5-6,CASSLAGTEEAFF,TGTGCCAGCAGCTTGGCCGGGACAGAAGAAGCTTTCTTT
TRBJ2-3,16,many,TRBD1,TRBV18,CASSPQGASNTDTQYF,TGTGCCAGCTCGCCCCAGGGGGCGTCTAACACAGATACGCAGTATTTT
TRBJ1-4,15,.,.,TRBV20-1,CSALGTLKNIEKLFF,TGCAGTGCGTTGGGAACGCTAAAAAATATTGAAAAACTGTTTTTT
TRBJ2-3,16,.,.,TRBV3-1,CASSQGGRGSTDTQYF,TGTGCCAGCAGCCAAGGAGGGCGGGGTAGCACAGATACGCAGTATTTT
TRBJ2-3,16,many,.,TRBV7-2,CASSPGGRGRRDTQYF,TGTGCCAGCAGCCCAGGGGGGAGGGGAAGGAGGGATACGCAGTATTTT